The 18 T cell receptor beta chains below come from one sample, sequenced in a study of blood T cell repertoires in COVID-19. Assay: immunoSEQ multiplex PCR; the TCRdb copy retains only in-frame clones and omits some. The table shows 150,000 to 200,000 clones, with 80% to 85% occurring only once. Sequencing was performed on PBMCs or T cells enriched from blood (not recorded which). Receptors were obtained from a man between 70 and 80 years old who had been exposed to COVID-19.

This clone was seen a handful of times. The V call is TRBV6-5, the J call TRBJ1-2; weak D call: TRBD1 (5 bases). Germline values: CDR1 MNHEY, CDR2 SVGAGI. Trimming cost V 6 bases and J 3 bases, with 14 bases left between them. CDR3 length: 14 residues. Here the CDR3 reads CASSAGGLDYGYTF. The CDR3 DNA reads TGTGCCAGCAGCGCTGGGGGGTTGGACTATGGCTACACCTTC.

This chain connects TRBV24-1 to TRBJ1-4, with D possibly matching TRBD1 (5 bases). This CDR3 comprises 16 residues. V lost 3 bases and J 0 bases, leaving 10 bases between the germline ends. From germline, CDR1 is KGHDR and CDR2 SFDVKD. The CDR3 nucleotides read TGTGCCACCAGTGATCAGGGCGTAGCAACTAATGAAAAACTGTTTTTT. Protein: CATSDQGVATNEKLFF.

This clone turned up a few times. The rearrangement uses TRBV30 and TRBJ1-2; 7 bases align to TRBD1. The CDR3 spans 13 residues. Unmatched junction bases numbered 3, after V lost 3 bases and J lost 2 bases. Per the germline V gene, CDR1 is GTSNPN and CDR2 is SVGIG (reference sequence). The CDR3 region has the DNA TGTGCCTGGAGAGGGGGCGCGAACTATGGCTACACCTTC. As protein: CAWRGGANYGYTF.

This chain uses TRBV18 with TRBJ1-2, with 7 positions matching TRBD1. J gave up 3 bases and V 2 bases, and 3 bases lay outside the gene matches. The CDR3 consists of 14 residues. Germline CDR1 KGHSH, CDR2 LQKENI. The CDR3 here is CASSPYGQDYGYTF. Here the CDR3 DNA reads TGTGCCAGCTCACCATATGGACAGGACTATGGCTACACCTTC.

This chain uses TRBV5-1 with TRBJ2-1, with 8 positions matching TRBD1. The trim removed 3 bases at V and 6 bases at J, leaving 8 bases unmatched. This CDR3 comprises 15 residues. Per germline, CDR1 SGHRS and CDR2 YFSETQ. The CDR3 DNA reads TGCGCCAGCAGCTACCGGACAGGGCCCGGCAATGAGCAGTTCTTC. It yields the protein CASSYRTGPGNEQFF.

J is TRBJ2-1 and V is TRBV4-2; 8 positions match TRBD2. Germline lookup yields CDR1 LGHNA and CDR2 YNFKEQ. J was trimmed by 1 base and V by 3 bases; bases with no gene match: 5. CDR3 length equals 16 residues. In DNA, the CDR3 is TGTGCCAGCAGCCAGGCCTTAGCGGGGTCCTACAATGAGCAGTTCTTC. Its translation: CASSQALAGSYNEQFF.

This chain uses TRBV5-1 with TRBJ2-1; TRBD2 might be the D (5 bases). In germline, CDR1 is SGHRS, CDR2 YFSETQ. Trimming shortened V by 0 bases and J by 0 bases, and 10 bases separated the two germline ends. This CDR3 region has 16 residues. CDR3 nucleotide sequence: TGCGCCAGCAGCTTGGCCCTCGGAGGCTCCTACAATGAGCAGTTCTTC. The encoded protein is CASSLALGGSYNEQFF. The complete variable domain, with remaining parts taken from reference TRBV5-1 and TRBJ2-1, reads KAGVTQTPRYLIKTRGQQVTLSCSPISGHRSVSWYQQTPGQGLQFLFEYFSETQRNKGNFPGRFSGRQFSNSRSEMNVSTLELGDSALYLCASSLALGGSYNEQFFGPGTRLTVL.

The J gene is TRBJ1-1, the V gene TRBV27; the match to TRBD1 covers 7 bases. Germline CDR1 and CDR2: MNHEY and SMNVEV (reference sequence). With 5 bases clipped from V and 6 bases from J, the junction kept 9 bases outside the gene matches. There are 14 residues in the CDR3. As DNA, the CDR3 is TGTGCCAGCAGTCTCAGACAGGGCAGACCTGAAGCTTTCTTT. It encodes CASSLRQGRPEAFF.

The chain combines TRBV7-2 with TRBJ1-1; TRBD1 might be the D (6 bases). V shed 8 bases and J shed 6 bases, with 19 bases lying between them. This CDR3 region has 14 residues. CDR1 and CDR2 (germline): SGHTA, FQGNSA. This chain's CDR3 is CASERSDRPPEAFF. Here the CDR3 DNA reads TGTGCCAGCGAACGGTCAGACAGGCCCCCTGAAGCTTTCTTT.

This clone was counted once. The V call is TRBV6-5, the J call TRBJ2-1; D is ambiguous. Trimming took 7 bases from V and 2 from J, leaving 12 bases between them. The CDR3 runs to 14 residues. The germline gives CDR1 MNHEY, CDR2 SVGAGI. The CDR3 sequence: CASKITVTYNEQFF. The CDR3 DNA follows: TGTGCCAGCAAGATCACGGTTACCTACAATGAGCAGTTCTTC.

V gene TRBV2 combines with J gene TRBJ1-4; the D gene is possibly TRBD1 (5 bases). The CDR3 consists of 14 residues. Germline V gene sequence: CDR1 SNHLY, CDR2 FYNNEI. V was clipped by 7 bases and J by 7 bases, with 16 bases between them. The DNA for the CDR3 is TGTGCCAGCAAGTCTTGGGGGGAGGGTGAAAAACTGTTTTTT. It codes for CASKSWGEGEKLFF.

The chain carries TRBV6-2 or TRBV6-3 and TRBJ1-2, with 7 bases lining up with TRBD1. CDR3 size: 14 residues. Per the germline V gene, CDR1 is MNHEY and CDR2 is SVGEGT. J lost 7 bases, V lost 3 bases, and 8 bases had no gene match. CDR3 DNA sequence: TGTGCCAGCAGTTATAGGGGGCGCCCTGGTGGCTACACCTTC. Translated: CASSYRGRPGGYTF.

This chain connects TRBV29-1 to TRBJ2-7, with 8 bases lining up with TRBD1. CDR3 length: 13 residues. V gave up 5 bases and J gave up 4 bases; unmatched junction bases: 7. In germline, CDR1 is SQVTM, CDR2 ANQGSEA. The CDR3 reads CSVRPGGGYEQYF. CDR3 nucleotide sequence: TGCAGCGTTAGGCCAGGGGGCGGTTACGAGCAGTACTTC.

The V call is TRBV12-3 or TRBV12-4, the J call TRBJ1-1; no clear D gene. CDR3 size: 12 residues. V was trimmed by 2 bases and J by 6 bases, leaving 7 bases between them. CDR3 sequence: CASSLNVAEAFF. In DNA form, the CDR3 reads TGTGCCAGCAGTTTAAATGTCGCTGAAGCTTTCTTT.

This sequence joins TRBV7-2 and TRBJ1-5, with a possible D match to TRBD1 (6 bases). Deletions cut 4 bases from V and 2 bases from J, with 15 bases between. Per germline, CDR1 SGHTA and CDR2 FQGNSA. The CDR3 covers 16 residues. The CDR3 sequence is CASSSYTGSGNQPQHF. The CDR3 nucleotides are TGTGCCAGCAGCTCGTACACAGGGTCGGGCAATCAGCCCCAGCATTTT.

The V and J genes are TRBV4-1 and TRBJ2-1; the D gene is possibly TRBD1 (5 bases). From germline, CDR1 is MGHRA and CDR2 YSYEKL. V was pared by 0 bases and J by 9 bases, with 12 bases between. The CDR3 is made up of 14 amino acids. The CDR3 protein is CASSQDEKGFEQFF. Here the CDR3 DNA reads TGCGCCAGCAGCCAAGATGAAAAGGGGTTTGAGCAGTTCTTC.

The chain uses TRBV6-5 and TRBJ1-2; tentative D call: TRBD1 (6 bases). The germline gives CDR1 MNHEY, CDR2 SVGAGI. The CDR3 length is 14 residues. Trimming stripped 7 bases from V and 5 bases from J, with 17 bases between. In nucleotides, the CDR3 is TGTGCCAGCATTTTTGGCCCGACAGGTTATGGCTACACCTTC. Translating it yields CASIFGPTGYGYTF.

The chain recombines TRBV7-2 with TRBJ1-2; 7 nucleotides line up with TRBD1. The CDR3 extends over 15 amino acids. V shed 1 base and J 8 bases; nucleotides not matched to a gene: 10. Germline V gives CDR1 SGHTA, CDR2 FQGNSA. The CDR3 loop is CASSLGPRDRDGYTF. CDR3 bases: TGTGCCAGCAGCTTAGGGCCCCGAGACAGGGACGGCTACACCTTC.